Sequencing of this TCR beta chain was carried out in a study of CD8 T cells in ankylosing spondylitis. This clonotype was counted many times. Its target is not known. This CDR3 contains 12 residues. The germline V and J ends were trimmed by 1 base and 0 bases, with 2 bases remaining between them. CDR1 is GTSNPN and CDR2 is SVGIG in the germline V gene (reference sequence). Study-wide results and limits: Some motif variants were previously reported in reactive arthritis synovial fluid and blood. Ankylosing spondylitis blood seemed to carry a telltale TCR beta motif made of about 8 highly homologous variants. Reported data indicate significant enrichment of disease-linked clones within matched ankylosing spondylitis synovial fluid.

Library preparation for TCR beta used quantitative 5'-RACE with molecular barcodes. Each CDR3 protein is one row after TCRdb ran MiXCR on the 5' RACE reads. This repertoire shows some 130,000 distinct CDR3 sequences, around 15% found once; its top ten account for 2.5% to 3.5%. This TCR was sampled from a female donor with ankylosing spondylitis or in good health (not recorded which). The J gene is TRBJ2-3, the V gene TRBV30; no reliable D call. The sample comprised blood, either unsorted or a sorted T cell fraction (not recorded which). This CDR3 is CAWSGSTDTQYF. CDR3 bases: TGTGCCTGGAGTGGCAGCACAGATACGCAGTATTTT.